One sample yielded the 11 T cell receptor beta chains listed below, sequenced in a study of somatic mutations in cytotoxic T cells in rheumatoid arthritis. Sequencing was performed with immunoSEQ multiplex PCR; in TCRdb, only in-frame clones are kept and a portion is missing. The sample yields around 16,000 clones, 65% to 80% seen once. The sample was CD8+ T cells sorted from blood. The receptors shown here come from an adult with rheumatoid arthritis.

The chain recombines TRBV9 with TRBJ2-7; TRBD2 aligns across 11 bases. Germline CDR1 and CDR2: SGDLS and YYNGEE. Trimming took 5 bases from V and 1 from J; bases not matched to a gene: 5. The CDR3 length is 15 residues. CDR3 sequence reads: CASREGLAASYEQYF. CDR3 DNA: TGTGCCAGCAGGGAGGGACTAGCGGCTTCCTACGAGCAGTACTTC.

The CDR3 DNA is TGTGCCAGCACCCCGGGACAGGGGGACTACGAGCAGTACTTC. Protein product: CASTPGQGDYEQYF. This chain joins TRBV7-6 and TRBJ2-7, with TRBD1 identical over 11 bases. Trimming took 7 bases from V and 3 from J; bases not matched to a gene: 5. The CDR3 contains 14 residues. The germline V gene has CDR1 SGHVS and CDR2 FNYEAQ.

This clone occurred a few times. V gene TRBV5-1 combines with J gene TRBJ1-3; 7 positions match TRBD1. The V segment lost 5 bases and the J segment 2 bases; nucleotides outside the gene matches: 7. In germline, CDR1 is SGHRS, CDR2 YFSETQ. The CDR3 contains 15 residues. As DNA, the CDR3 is TGCGCCAGCAGATCCGACAGGGCGGCTGGAAACACCATATATTTT. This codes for CASRSDRAAGNTIYF.

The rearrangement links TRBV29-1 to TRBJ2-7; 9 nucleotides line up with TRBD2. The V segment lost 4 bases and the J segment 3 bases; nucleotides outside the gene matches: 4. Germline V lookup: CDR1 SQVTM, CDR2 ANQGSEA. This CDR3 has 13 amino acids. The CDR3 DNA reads TGCAGCGTTGTGCCTAGCGGGAACTACGAGCAGTACTTC. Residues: CSVVPSGNYEQYF.

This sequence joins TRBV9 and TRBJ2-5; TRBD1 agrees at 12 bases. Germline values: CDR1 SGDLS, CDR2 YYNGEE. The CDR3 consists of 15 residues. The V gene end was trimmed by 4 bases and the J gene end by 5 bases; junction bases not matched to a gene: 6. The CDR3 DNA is TGTGCCAGCAGCCCGGGACAGGGGGCGACGGAGACCCAGTACTTC. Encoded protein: CASSPGQGATETQYF.

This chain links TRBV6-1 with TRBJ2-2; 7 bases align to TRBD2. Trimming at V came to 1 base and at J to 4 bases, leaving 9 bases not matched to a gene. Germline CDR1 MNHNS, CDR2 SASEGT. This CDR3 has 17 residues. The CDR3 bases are TGTGCCAGCAGTGAAGATTGGGGGGGTTGGCCCACCGGGGAGCTGTTTTTT. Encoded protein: CASSEDWGGWPTGELFF.

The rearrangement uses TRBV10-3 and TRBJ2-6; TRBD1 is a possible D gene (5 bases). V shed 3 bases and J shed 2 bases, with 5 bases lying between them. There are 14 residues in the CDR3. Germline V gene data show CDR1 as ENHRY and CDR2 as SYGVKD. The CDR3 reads CAISDRAGANVLTF. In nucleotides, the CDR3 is TGTGCCATCAGTGACAGGGCTGGGGCCAACGTCCTGACTTTC.

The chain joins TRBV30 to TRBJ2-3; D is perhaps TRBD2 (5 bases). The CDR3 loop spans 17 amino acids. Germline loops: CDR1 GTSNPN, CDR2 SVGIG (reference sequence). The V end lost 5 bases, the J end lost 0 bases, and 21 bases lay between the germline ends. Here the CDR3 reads CAWEGLRWSGSTDTQYF. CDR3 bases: TGTGCCTGGGAAGGCTTGAGGTGGAGCGGAAGCACAGATACGCAGTATTTT.

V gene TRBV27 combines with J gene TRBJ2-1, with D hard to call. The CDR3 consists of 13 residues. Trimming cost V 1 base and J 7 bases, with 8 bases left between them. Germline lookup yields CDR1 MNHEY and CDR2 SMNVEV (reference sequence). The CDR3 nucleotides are TGTGCCAGCAGTTTATTCCGAACTAATGAGCAGTTCTTC. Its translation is CASSLFRTNEQFF.

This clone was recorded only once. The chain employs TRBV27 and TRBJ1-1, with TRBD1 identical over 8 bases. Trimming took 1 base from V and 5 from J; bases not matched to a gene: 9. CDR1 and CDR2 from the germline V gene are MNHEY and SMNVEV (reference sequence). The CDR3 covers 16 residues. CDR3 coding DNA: TGTGCCAGCAGTTTATATGAGACAGGGGAGGGAACTGAAGCTTTCTTT. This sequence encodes CASSLYETGEGTEAFF.

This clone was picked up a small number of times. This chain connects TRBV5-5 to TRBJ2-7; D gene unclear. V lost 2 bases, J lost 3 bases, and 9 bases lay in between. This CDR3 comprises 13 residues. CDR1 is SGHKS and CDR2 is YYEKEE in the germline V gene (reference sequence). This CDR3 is CASSFEPSYEQYF. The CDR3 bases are TGTGCCAGCAGCTTTGAACCCAGCTACGAGCAGTACTTC. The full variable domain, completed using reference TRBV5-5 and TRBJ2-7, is DAGVTQSPTHLIKTRGQQVTLRCSPISGHKSVSWYQQVLGQGPQFIFQYYEKEERGRGNFPDRFSARQFPNYSSELNVNALLLGDSALYLCASSFEPSYEQYFGPGTRLTVT.